The next 29 T cell receptor beta chains were all read from a single sample in a study of T cells in Graves' hyperthyroidism and ophthalmopathy. From RNA transcripts, TCR beta CDR3 regions were amplified. An initial round of RT-PCR targeting the TCR CDR3 relied on the HTBI primer set. TCRdb re-derived calls from the multiplex PCR reads in MiXCR, one entry per CDR3 protein. The data show about 610,000 distinct CDR3 sequences, around 15% seen once. Source material: blood. Receptors were obtained from a woman between 40 and 50 years old with Graves' ophthalmopathy.

J is TRBJ1-1 and V is TRBV2; D gene unclear. The V gene's germline CDR1 is SNHLY and CDR2 FYNNEI. This CDR3 contains 15 residues. Trimming took 5 bases from V and 4 from J, leaving 17 bases between them. CDR3 sequence reads: CASSNFDNFGTEAFF. The CDR3 nucleotides read TGTGCCAGCAGTAATTTCGACAATTTTGGCACTGAAGCTTTCTTT. The full variable domain, rest sourced from reference TRBV2 and TRBJ1-1, is EPEVTQTPSHQVTQMGQEVILRCVPISNHLYFYWYRQILGQKVEFLVSFYNNEISEKSEIFDDQFSVERPDGSNFTLKIRSTKLEDSAMYFCASSNFDNFGTEAFFGQGTRLTVV.

This clonotype was observed many times. The chain employs TRBV7-2 and TRBJ2-7, with 8 bases aligning to TRBD1. The CDR3 runs to 14 residues. V shed 4 bases and J 3 bases; nucleotides not matched to a gene: 5. In germline, CDR1 is SGHTA, CDR2 FQGNSA. CDR3 DNA: TGTGCCAGCAGCTCAGAACAGGGGGTCTACGAGCAGTACTTC. It encodes CASSSEQGVYEQYF.

This clonotype showed up just a few times. The chain joins TRBV12-5 to TRBJ1-1, with 9 bases identical to TRBD1. The trim removed 3 bases at V and 11 bases at J, leaving 4 bases unmatched. CDR1 LGHNT and CDR2 FRNRAP come from the germline V gene. This CDR3 is 12 amino acids long. CDR3 DNA: TGTGCTAGTGGTTTAGACAGGGGGGACGCTTTCTTT. This sequence encodes CASGLDRGDAFF.

This chain connects TRBV3-1 to TRBJ2-7; the D gene could be TRBD1 or TRBD2 (5 bases each). CDR3 length: 12 amino acids. Trimming removed 3 bases from V and 6 bases from J, with 9 bases in between. Germline lookup yields CDR1 LGHDT and CDR2 YNNKEL (reference sequence). CDR3 in DNA: TGTGCCAGCAGCCAGTTCGGGACCGAGCAGTACTTC. This codes for CASSQFGTEQYF.

This clonotype showed up just once. The chain has TRBV7-6 and TRBJ2-5, with D perhaps assigned TRBD1 or TRBD2 (5 bases each). Germline CDR1 is SGHVS and CDR2 is FNYEAQ. The CDR3 has 16 residues. Deletions cut 5 bases from V and 1 base from J, with 17 bases between. As DNA, the CDR3 is TGTGCCAGCAGCACCGATGGGGGTCCCCTCCAAGAGACCCAGTACTTC. Residues: CASSTDGGPLQETQYF.

The V and J genes are TRBV7-2 and TRBJ1-6; D is uncertain. The germline V and J ends were trimmed by 4 bases and 7 bases, with 11 bases remaining between them. The V gene's germline CDR1 is SGHTA and CDR2 FQGNSA. The CDR3 runs to 14 residues. The CDR3 region has the DNA TGTGCCAGCAGCTCTCAAGTTCTGAATTCACCCCTCCACTTT. The encoded protein is CASSSQVLNSPLHF.

This clonotype was counted at least ten times. CDR3 DNA: TGTGCCAGCATGAGATCGGGACTAGCGGGACCAGAGACCCAGTACTTC. Encoded protein: CASMRSGLAGPETQYF. This sequence joins TRBV28 and TRBJ2-5; 13 bases map to TRBD2. The CDR3 sequence is 16 residues long. With 7 bases clipped from V and 4 bases from J, the junction kept 9 bases outside the gene matches. CDR1 and CDR2 from the germline V gene are MDHEN and SYDVKM.

This clonotype showed up just once. The V call is TRBV30, the J call TRBJ1-3, with TRBD1 matching 11 bases. The V gene's germline CDR1 is GTSNPN and CDR2 SVGIG (reference sequence). This CDR3 comprises 17 residues. Trimming removed 2 bases from V and 0 bases from J; junction bases left unmatched: 6. The CDR3 loop is CAWSTGQGENSGNTIYF. As DNA, the CDR3 is TGTGCCTGGAGTACGGGACAGGGGGAAAACTCTGGAAACACCATATATTTT.

This chain links TRBV7-2 with TRBJ2-7, with no clear D. Germline CDR1 is SGHTA and CDR2 is FQGNSA. CDR3 length: 15 residues. V dropped 5 bases and J dropped 0 bases, with 14 bases sitting between them. For the CDR3, the DNA is TGTGCCAGCAGCCAGACTCCGTCGGACTCCTACGAGCAGTACTTC. Its protein product is CASSQTPSDSYEQYF.

This clonotype was counted only a few times. J is TRBJ2-4 and V is TRBV7-2; tentative D call: TRBD2 (5 bases). Trimming cost V 1 base and J 3 bases, with 10 bases left between them. The germline V gene encodes CDR1 SGHTA and CDR2 FQGNSA. This CDR3 has 15 amino acids. The DNA of the CDR3 is TGTGCCAGCAGCTTAGATAGCGCCTACAAAAACATTCAGTACTTC. This encodes CASSLDSAYKNIQYF.

V gene TRBV27 combines with J gene TRBJ2-7; 7 bases fit TRBD1. The CDR3 totals 14 residues. J gave up 0 bases and V 8 bases, and 7 bases lay outside the gene matches. Germline CDR1 reads MNHEY; CDR2 reads SMNVEV (reference sequence). CDR3 DNA: TGTGCCAGCTACGACAGGGAGAGCTCCTACGAGCAGTACTTC. Translation: CASYDRESSYEQYF.

The rearrangement links TRBV5-1 to TRBJ1-5; D is possibly TRBD1 (5 bases). The CDR3 contains 16 residues. The germline V and J ends were trimmed by 0 bases and 4 bases, with 14 bases remaining between them. Germline V gene sequence: CDR1 SGHRS, CDR2 YFSETQ. CDR3 sequence (DNA): TGCGCCAGCAGCTTGGAGCCGCAGGGACCAAATCAGCCCCAGCATTTT. It yields the protein CASSLEPQGPNQPQHF.

This clonotype was recorded at least ten times. The chain has TRBV19 and TRBJ2-7, with 7 bases matching TRBD1. Looked up from germline, CDR1 is LNHDA and CDR2 is SQIVND (reference sequence). The CDR3 consists of 14 residues. V was clipped by 3 bases and J by 7 bases; unmatched bases: 9. The CDR3 region is CASSMHEGAREQYF. DNA of the CDR3: TGTGCCAGTAGTATGCATGAGGGGGCGCGGGAGCAGTACTTC.

This clonotype was seen ten or more times. The V gene is TRBV13, the J gene TRBJ1-1; a possible D gene is TRBD1 (6 bases). This CDR3 is 12 amino acids long. The V gene's germline CDR1 is PRHDT and CDR2 FYEKMQ (reference sequence). Trimming removed 6 bases at V and 9 bases at J, with 14 bases between. CDR3 in amino acids: CASRRGTSKAFF. CDR3 in DNA: TGTGCCAGCAGACGAGGGACATCCAAAGCTTTCTTT.

This clonotype was detected ten times or more. The CDR3 DNA reads TGTGCCAGCAGCAAAGGGACAGCCCTTTTGGGCGAGCAGTACTTC. It codes for CASSKGTALLGEQYF. The J gene is TRBJ2-7, the V gene TRBV4-2, with 7 bases aligning to TRBD1. Germline assignment: CDR1 LGHNA and CDR2 YNFKEQ. The CDR3 is 15 amino acids. V dropped 5 bases and J dropped 6; count of bases not matched to a gene: 13.

This clonotype was detected many times. The rearrangement links TRBV28 to TRBJ1-2; maybe TRBD1 (6 bases). V lost 6 bases to trimming and J lost 6 bases, with 14 bases between them. CDR3 length: 13 amino acids. Germline CDR1 is MDHEN and CDR2 is SYDVKM. DNA for the CDR3: TGTGCCAGCAGGACCGGACAGCCTAATGGCTACACCTTC. Translation gives CASRTGQPNGYTF.

This clonotype was detected many times. The rearrangement joins TRBV29-1 to TRBJ2-5; D remains ambiguous. V was shortened by 4 bases and J by 5 bases, with 11 bases between the two germline ends. In germline, CDR1 is SQVTM, CDR2 ANQGSEA. This CDR3 is built from 12 residues. The CDR3: CSVAQAGETQYF. The CDR3 coding sequence is TGCAGCGTTGCTCAGGCCGGTGAGACCCAGTACTTC.

The J gene is TRBJ1-2, the V gene TRBV6-5; the match to TRBD1 covers 9 bases. Germline V lookup: CDR1 MNHEY, CDR2 SVGAGI. J lost 0 bases, V lost 4 bases, and 6 bases had no gene match. CDR3 length equals 16 residues. The CDR3: CASSSGTGNPNYGYTF. CDR3 sequence (DNA): TGTGCCAGCAGTTCCGGGACAGGGAATCCTAACTATGGCTACACCTTC.

This clonotype was recorded at least ten times. V and J are TRBV28 and TRBJ1-2; 7 bases agree with TRBD1. Germline CDR1 and CDR2: MDHEN and SYDVKM. V lost 7 bases and J lost 6; bases outside the gene matches: 11. The CDR3 is made up of 14 amino acids. DNA of the CDR3: TGTGCCAGCACCTGGCAGGGGGTTTCTAATGGCTACACCTTC. Translating gives CASTWQGVSNGYTF.

The chain recombines TRBV6-1 with TRBJ2-7; TRBD2 is a possible D gene (5 bases). The CDR3 consists of 12 residues. Germline CDR1 and CDR2: MNHNS and SASEGT. V was pared by 7 bases and J by 3 bases, with 10 bases between. The DNA for the CDR3 is TGTGCCAGCACGGAACGGGACTACGAGCAGTACTTC. Translating gives CASTERDYEQYF.

This clonotype was counted at least ten times. V gene TRBV7-9 combines with J gene TRBJ1-5, with a weak D call TRBD1 (5 bases). V lost 2 bases to trimming and J lost 14 bases, with 13 bases between them. Germline loops: CDR1 SEHNR, CDR2 FQNEAQ (reference sequence). This CDR3 spans 12 amino acids. For the CDR3, the DNA is TGTGCCAGCAGCTTACGAGGTGACAGTAAGCATTTT. This encodes CASSLRGDSKHF.

This clonotype was recorded many times. The chain carries TRBV29-1 and TRBJ1-5, with TRBD1 identical over 10 bases. The length of the CDR3 is 13 residues. Germline CDR1 is SQVTM and CDR2 is ANQGSEA. Trimming removed 4 bases from V and 7 bases from J; junction bases left unmatched: 4. The CDR3 protein is CSVGGDRGQPQHF. DNA for the CDR3: TGCAGCGTTGGGGGGGACAGGGGACAGCCCCAGCATTTT.

The V call is TRBV6-1, the J call TRBJ2-7; D might be TRBD2 (6 bases). Trimming left V 2 bases short and J 0 bases short, with 11 bases between. The CDR3 runs 15 residues. Germline V lookup: CDR1 MNHNS, CDR2 SASEGT. The chain's CDR3 is CASSEMGLLSYEQYF. The CDR3 coding sequence is TGTGCCAGCAGTGAAATGGGACTCCTCTCCTACGAGCAGTACTTC.

This chain links TRBV20-1 with TRBJ2-3; 10 bases agree with TRBD2. Germline assignment: CDR1 DFQATT and CDR2 SNEGSKA (reference sequence). After removal of 2 bases from V and 5 bases from J, the junction contained 4 bases not matched to a gene. The CDR3 consists of 14 residues. The CDR3, as DNA: TGCAGTGCTAGACTAGCGGGAGTTCAAGATACGCAGTATTTT. Translated: CSARLAGVQDTQYF.

Turning to this clonotype: A much more abundant neighbour one base away suggests this may be a read error. This chain uses TRBV15 with TRBJ2-6; D ambiguous. Per germline, CDR1 LNHNV and CDR2 YYDKDF (reference sequence). The CDR3 is 15 amino acids. Trimming removed 5 bases at V and 4 bases at J, with 12 bases between. DNA of the CDR3: TGTGCCACCAGCGGATCCAGGTGGGGGGCCAACGTCCTGACTTTC. It codes for CATSGSRWGANVLTF.

This clonotype was seen at least ten times. This chain connects TRBV2 to TRBJ1-3; D is unresolved. The germline V and J ends were trimmed by 6 bases and 0 bases, with 6 bases remaining between them. Per germline, CDR1 SNHLY and CDR2 FYNNEI. The CDR3 sequence is 13 residues long. This CDR3 reads CASRPVSGNTIYF. Written as DNA, the CDR3 is TGTGCCAGCAGGCCGGTCTCTGGAAACACCATATATTTT.

This clonotype occurred many times. J is TRBJ2-4 and V is TRBV28; unclear D gene. The CDR3 sequence is 13 residues long. Germline loops: CDR1 MDHEN, CDR2 SYDVKM. Trimming shortened V by 6 bases and J by 1 base, and 7 bases separated the two germline ends. CDR3 bases: TGTGCCAGCAGGGGATCGGCCAAAAACATTCAGTACTTC. It yields the protein CASRGSAKNIQYF.

This clonotype has a count of ten or more. The chain recombines TRBV9 with TRBJ2-7; 15 bases are shared with TRBD2. The CDR3 extends over 20 amino acids. Per the germline V gene, CDR1 is SGDLS and CDR2 is YYNGEE. Trimming cost V 3 bases and J 4 bases; bases outside gene matches: 17. For the CDR3, the DNA is TGTGCCAGCAGCGCCTGTTACCGTGGACTAGCGGGAGGGTCGAGGTACGAGCAGTACTTC. This codes for CASSACYRGLAGGSRYEQYF. Together with reference TRBV9 and TRBJ2-7, the CDR3 gives the full variable domain: DSGVTQTPKHLITATGQRVTLRCSPRSGDLSVYWYQQSLDQGLQFLIQYYNGEERAKGNILERFSAQQFPDLHSELNLSSLELGDSALYFCASSACYRGLAGGSRYEQYFGPGTRLTVT.

This clonotype was recorded a few times. The V gene is TRBV19, the J gene TRBJ1-2; D is uncertain. The V end lost 6 bases, the J end lost 8 bases, and 13 bases lay between the germline ends. Per germline, CDR1 LNHDA and CDR2 SQIVND (reference sequence). The CDR3 sequence is 12 residues long. CDR3 nucleotide sequence: TGTGCCAGTAGAACCCTCACGAGAGGCTACACCTTC. Protein sequence: CASRTLTRGYTF.